The 27 T cell receptor beta chains below all came from one sample that was sequenced in a study of T-cell memory formation after mild COVID-19. One entry per CDR3 protein results from TCRdb running MiXCR on the 5' RACE reads. The sample shows approximately 290,000 distinct CDR3 sequences, roughly a fifth of them seen only once. Sequenced: PBMCs or a T cell subset sorted from them (not recorded which). The receptors originated from a man aged 18 to 35 who had mild COVID-19 (a few samples of this study predate the infection). Cell type and time point are not known.

There are a few counts of this clonotype. The chain has TRBV4-1 and TRBJ2-3; maybe TRBD1 (5 bases). Germline V gives CDR1 MGHRA, CDR2 YSYEKL. The CDR3 extends over 14 amino acids. V shed 5 bases and J shed 5 bases, with 14 bases lying between them. CDR3 bases: TGCGCCAGCAGCACCCTAGATCAGGGAGATACGCAGTATTTT. As protein: CASSTLDQGDTQYF.

The chain is built from TRBV25-1 and TRBJ2-7, with TRBD2 as a possible D gene (6 bases). Germline loops: CDR1 MGHDK, CDR2 SYGVNS. CDR3 length: 13 residues. V was shortened by 1 base and J by 7 bases, with 11 bases between the two germline ends. The DNA for the CDR3 is TGTGCCAGCAGTGAATGGAGGGCCCGGGAGCAGTACTTC. Translated, it gives CASSEWRAREQYF.

A few counts support this clonotype. V gene TRBV19 combines with J gene TRBJ1-1; TRBD1 matches 8 bases. V shed 7 bases, J shed 7 bases, and the junction held 14 bases outside the gene matches. There are 15 residues in the CDR3. From germline, CDR1 is LNHDA and CDR2 SQIVND (reference sequence). CDR3 coding DNA: TGTGCCAGTACCGACAGGGGCCCCCTGCCTGGTGAAGCTTTCTTT. Translated: CASTDRGPLPGEAFF.

This rearrangement joins TRBV5-6 to TRBJ2-7, with D perhaps assigned TRBD1 or TRBD2 (5 bases each). V was trimmed by 0 bases and J by 1 base, leaving 14 bases between them. The CDR3 extends over 16 amino acids. Germline loops: CDR1 SGHDT, CDR2 YYEEEE. The CDR3 protein is CASSLAGTSFSYEQYV. CDR3 DNA sequence: TGTGCCAGCAGCTTGGCCGGGACCTCCTTTTCCTACGAGCAGTACGTC.

This clonotype showed up many times. The chain links TRBV7-2 to TRBJ2-7; 7 bases align to TRBD1. The CDR3 has 15 amino acids. V lost 6 bases, J lost 2 bases, and 10 bases stayed unmatched. Germline CDR1 reads SGHTA; CDR2 reads FQGNSA. DNA for the CDR3: TGTGCCAGCAGGTCTACCGGGACAGACGCCTACGAGCAGTACTTC. This codes for CASRSTGTDAYEQYF.

The chain carries TRBV7-2 and TRBJ1-2, with D tentatively TRBD1 (6 bases). The CDR3 has 16 residues. The V end lost 1 base, the J end lost 0 bases, and 12 bases lay between the germline ends. Looked up from germline, CDR1 is SGHTA and CDR2 is FQGNSA. The CDR3 sequence: CASSLGIRGANYGYTF. The CDR3 DNA is TGTGCCAGCAGCTTAGGTATCAGGGGAGCTAACTATGGCTACACCTTC.

In its sample, this clonotype was seen a few times. V and J are TRBV18 and TRBJ1-2; D may be TRBD1 (6 bases). This CDR3 is built from 14 residues. Per the germline V gene, CDR1 is KGHSH and CDR2 is LQKENI. V was pared by 2 bases and J by 0 bases, with 7 bases between. In DNA, the CDR3 is TGTGCCAGCTCACCAGGACAGTCTAACTATGGCTACACCTTC. This encodes CASSPGQSNYGYTF.

This clonotype was recorded a few times. The chain uses TRBV10-3 and TRBJ1-3; weak D call: TRBD1 (5 bases). This CDR3 contains 16 residues. Germline CDR1 is ENHRY and CDR2 is SYGVKD. Trimming stripped 10 bases from V and 4 bases from J, with 23 bases between. CDR3 in DNA: TGTGCCACAGGGCCTGTGGACGGATTTGGGGGAAACACCATATATTTT. Amino acid sequence: CATGPVDGFGGNTIYF.

The rearrangement uses TRBV6-4 and TRBJ2-3, with 7 bases that match TRBD1. The CDR3 extends over 15 amino acids. J was trimmed by 1 base and V by 6 bases; bases with no gene match: 7. Germline V gene sequence: CDR1 MRHNA, CDR2 SNTAGT. CDR3 sequence reads: CASSDRAARTDTQYF. The DNA of the CDR3 is TGTGCCAGCAGCGACAGGGCGGCACGCACAGATACGCAGTATTTT.

This clonotype was counted between two and nine times. This sequence joins TRBV11-2 and TRBJ1-1, with D perhaps matching TRBD1 (5 bases). This CDR3 spans 13 amino acids. Germline V CDR1 and CDR2: SGHAT, FQNNGV. V was pared by 8 bases and J by 3 bases, with 13 bases between. The CDR3: CASAPGVYTEAFF. In nucleotides, the CDR3 is TGTGCCAGCGCGCCGGGGGTCTACACTGAAGCTTTCTTT.

The genes are TRBV4-1 and TRBJ2-5, with unresolved D. The CDR3 length is 14 residues. Germline V gene lookup returns CDR1 MGHRA and CDR2 YSYEKL. With 1 base removed from V and 1 base from J, the gap between germline ends came to 7 bases. CDR3 in DNA: TGCGCCAGCAGCCAAGCTGGGGTCCAAGAGACCCAGTACTTC. Translated: CASSQAGVQETQYF.

This chain links TRBV28 with TRBJ2-5; D assignment may be TRBD1 or TRBD2 (5 bases each). CDR3 length equals 13 residues. Germline V CDR1 and CDR2: MDHEN, SYDVKM. Trimming pared 3 bases from V and 5 bases from J, leaving 10 bases between. CDR3 coding DNA: TGTGCCAGCAGTTTTGGGGGAACGGAGACCCAGTACTTC. Amino acids: CASSFGGTETQYF. Drawing the rest from reference TRBV28 and TRBJ2-5, the complete variable domain is DVKVTQSSRYLVKRTGEKVFLECVQDMDHENMFWYRQDPGLGLRLIYFSYDVKMKEKGDIPEGYSVSREKKERFSLILESASTNQTSMYLCASSFGGTETQYFGPGTRLLVL.

The chain has TRBV7-8 and TRBJ2-7; D call uncertain. CDR1 and CDR2 from the germline V gene are SGHVS and FQNEAQ. Trimming took 1 base from V and 2 from J, leaving 9 bases between them. The CDR3 has 14 amino acids. CDR3 sequence: CASSLGGRPYEQYF. Written as DNA, the CDR3 is TGTGCCAGCAGCTTAGGCGGCAGGCCCTACGAGCAGTACTTC.

The V call is TRBV7-3, the J call TRBJ2-7; tentatively, D is TRBD1 or TRBD2 (5 bases each). The CDR3 covers 15 residues. V gave up 3 bases and J gave up 1 base, with 13 bases separating them. Germline V gives CDR1 SGHTA, CDR2 FQGTGA. CDR3 sequence: CASSFLGAPSYEQYF. Here the CDR3 DNA reads TGTGCCAGCAGCTTCCTCGGGGCTCCTTCCTACGAGCAGTACTTC.

The chain carries TRBV6-5 and TRBJ2-7, with 8 bases fitting TRBD1. The CDR3 extends over 13 amino acids. Germline trimming cut 10 bases from V and 7 bases from J; bases unmatched to any gene: 12. The germline V gene encodes CDR1 MNHEY and CDR2 SVGAGI. The CDR3 reads CATRPDRAGEQYF. The DNA of the CDR3 is TGTGCCACCCGCCCGGACAGGGCTGGTGAGCAGTACTTC.

This clonotype was detected only a few times. The V gene is TRBV5-1, the J gene TRBJ2-1, with 10 bases aligning to TRBD1. The CDR3 length is 14 residues. Germline CDR1 and CDR2: SGHRS and YFSETQ. V shed 4 bases and J 9 bases; nucleotides not matched to a gene: 7. The CDR3 DNA follows: TGCGCCAGCAGCGCGGGACAGGGGTCATCTGAGCAGTTCTTC. Protein product: CASSAGQGSSEQFF.

This clonotype was seen more than once but under ten times. The genes are TRBV6-2 or TRBV6-3 and TRBJ2-7; maybe TRBD2 (5 bases). Germline V CDR1 and CDR2: MNHEY, SVGEGT. The CDR3 has 14 residues. V lost 2 bases and J 8 bases, leaving 16 bases between the germline ends. In DNA, the CDR3 is TGTGCCAGCAGTTACGATGAGGGCCGCTTGAAGCAGTACTTC. It codes for CASSYDEGRLKQYF.

This clonotype was counted between two and nine times. A read error may be the cause here, since a much bigger clone is one base away. This chain's CDR3 is CASSSRGSGANALTF. As DNA, the CDR3 is TGTGCCAGTAGCAGCAGGGGTTCTGGGGCCAACGCCCTGACTTTC. The rearrangement links TRBV19 to TRBJ2-6, with a tentative D call TRBD1 (6 bases). CDR3 length: 15 amino acids. In germline, CDR1 is LNHDA, CDR2 SQIVND (reference sequence). Full variable domain (missing parts from reference TRBV19 and TRBJ2-6): DGGITQSPKYLFRKEGQNVTLSCEQNLNHDAMYWYRQDPGQGLRLIYYSQIVNDFQKGDIAEGYSVSREKKESFPLTVTSAQKNPTAFYLCASSSRGSGANALTFGAGSRLTVL.

This clonotype came up a few times. V is TRBV10-2 and J is TRBJ2-5; D possibly corresponds to TRBD2 (6 bases). V lost 6 bases, J lost 2 bases, and 10 bases lay in between. CDR3 size: 13 residues. The V gene's germline CDR1 is WSHSY and CDR2 SAAADI. In nucleotides, the CDR3 is TGCGCCAGCAGGGACTACCCACAAGAGACCCAGTACTTC. Protein sequence: CASRDYPQETQYF.

The chain recombines TRBV7-8 with TRBJ2-7; 10 bases fit TRBD1. The CDR3 is 15 amino acids. Germline V gene data show CDR1 as SGHVS and CDR2 as FQNEAQ. With V trimmed by 5 bases and J by 5 bases, 9 bases remained unmatched. The CDR3 DNA follows: TGTGCCAGCAGCCCCGACAGGGGGCGACGGGACGAGCAGTACTTC. Translation gives CASSPDRGRRDEQYF.

The chain couples TRBV7-2 to TRBJ2-7; 8 positions match TRBD1. This CDR3 is 15 amino acids long. The germline V gene encodes CDR1 SGHTA and CDR2 FQGNSA. Unmatched junction bases numbered 7, after V lost 1 base and J lost 5 bases. CDR3 coding DNA: TGTGCCAGCAGCTTAGGGCGGACAGGGCTTGACGAGCAGTACGTC. Encoded protein: CASSLGRTGLDEQYV.

A few counts support this clonotype. This chain connects TRBV7-9 to TRBJ2-1, with 10 bases that match TRBD1. The trim removed 5 bases at V and 4 bases at J, leaving 5 bases unmatched. CDR1 SEHNR and CDR2 FQNEAQ come from the germline V gene (reference sequence). This CDR3 region has 15 residues. CDR3 nucleotides: TGTGCCAGCAGCCGGGACAGGGGCGAGTACAATGAGCAGTTCTTC. Protein: CASSRDRGEYNEQFF. Looking up the rest from reference TRBV7-9 and TRBJ2-1 gives the full variable domain: DTGVSQNPRHKITKRGQNVTFRCDPISEHNRLYWYRQTLGQGPEFLTYFQNEAQLEKSRLLSDRFSAERPKGSFSTLEIQRTEQGDSAMYLCASSRDRGEYNEQFFGPGTRLTVL.

The chain combines TRBV10-2 with TRBJ2-1, with 7 nucleotides matching TRBD2. CDR1 and CDR2 from the germline V gene are WSHSY and SAAADI. The CDR3 is made up of 15 amino acids. With V trimmed by 4 bases and J by 4 bases, 7 bases remained unmatched. CDR3 region: CASSASGGLYNEQFF. CDR3 nucleotide sequence: TGCGCCAGCAGTGCCTCGGGGGGTCTTTACAATGAGCAGTTCTTC.

The V call is TRBV5-5, the J call TRBJ2-1; D is unclear. Trimming removed 1 base from V and 8 bases from J, with 10 bases in between. The length of the CDR3 is 13 residues. Germline CDR1 is SGHKS and CDR2 is YYEKEE (reference sequence). The CDR3 sequence is CASSLIGDDEQFF. The CDR3 region has the DNA TGTGCCAGCAGCTTGATCGGCGACGATGAGCAGTTCTTC.

There are a few counts of this clonotype. The chain uses TRBV7-3 and TRBJ2-5; D possibly corresponds to TRBD1 (6 bases). V was shortened by 4 bases and J by 2 bases, with 8 bases between the two germline ends. This CDR3 region has 13 residues. CDR1 is SGHTA and CDR2 is FQGTGA in the germline V gene. DNA for the CDR3: TGTGCCAGCAGCTCTGACAGGCAAGAGACCCAGTACTTC. This gives the protein CASSSDRQETQYF.

There are a few counts of this clonotype. CDR3 sequence: CASSGIGGTGIYEQYF. CDR3 in DNA: TGTGCCAGCAGCGGGATTGGGGGAACGGGAATATACGAGCAGTACTTC. The chain couples TRBV7-9 to TRBJ2-7; D might be TRBD1 or TRBD2, each matching 5 bases. CDR3 size: 16 residues. The germline V and J ends were trimmed by 5 bases and 4 bases, with 21 bases remaining between them. Germline-derived CDR1 and CDR2 are SEHNR and FQNEAQ (reference sequence).

The sample holds a few counts of this clonotype. J is TRBJ2-6 and V is TRBV2; D may be TRBD1 (5 bases). With 1 base removed from V and 0 bases from J, the gap between germline ends came to 10 bases. Germline V gene lookup returns CDR1 SNHLY and CDR2 FYNNEI. The CDR3 runs to 17 residues. Here the CDR3 reads CASSEGGSSSGANVLTF. The CDR3 DNA sequence: TGTGCCAGCAGTGAAGGGGGCAGCTCCTCTGGGGCCAACGTCCTGACTTTC.